Reported below is one T cell receptor beta chain. Its recognized antigen is unknown. Qualities for individual bases were not recorded, and no much larger clone is one base off. The cohort consisted of 666 healthy bone marrow donors. Cohort members were all nominally healthy when sampled, although unrecorded immune exposures were likely present. The donor tested CMV seropositive, placing the donor among the 290 or so seropositive members of the cohort. A peripheral blood sample was collected from each donor, and TCR beta sequencing was performed on peripheral blood mononuclear cells. The Qiagen DNeasy Blood Extraction Kit was used to extract genomic DNA from the blood cell samples. These data belong to a study of cytomegalovirus exposure and HLA in healthy donors (dated by TCRdb to about 2017). For context, the study as a whole: An earlier analysis of 587 of the donors reported approximately 300 Gb of sequence data and about 120 million unique TCR beta sequences obtained from around 190 million T cells. In addition to the first cohort of 650 to 800 subjects, a separate validation cohort of over 90 different subjects was used. The number of typed donors differed by locus: roughly 629-640 for A, B, C, DRB1 and DQB1; approximately 520 for DQA1; about 600 for DPA1; and approximately 450 for DPB1. Because of strong linkage in the cohort, four or five DR-DQ haplotypes were treated as single units for association and clustering. The later analysis used no new phenotypic data to find candidate immune exposures, relying instead on TCR beta sequences and their occurrence across donors. To predict cytomegalovirus infection status, the study brought together high-throughput TCR immunosequencing, statistical association of individual TCRs with disease status, and machine learning. The T cell repertoires of some 670 subjects were profiled by immunosequencing and related to cytomegalovirus serostatus. Of the 350 to 450 genotyped donors, approximately 83% fell in the genetic ancestry cluster associated with self-reported Caucasian donors. A later genetic analysis used genome-wide SNP genotypes for about 60% of the roughly 700 donors, treating that subset as a discovery cohort. Approximately 300 gigabases of sequencing data and 70 million to 100 million unique TCR sequences made up an early release that covered over 550 HLA-typed donors. An earlier analysis of around 580 of the donors used high-throughput TCR beta sequencing to judge whether each TCR beta V gene segment behaved as functional or pseudogenic. To study patterns of TCR occurrence, a later analysis re-analyzed previously published TCR beta repertoires from around 660 donors and added high-resolution HLA genotyping. The aim of the study was to test whether cataloging public T cell receptors could identify signatures of past pathogen exposure. Class I and class II HLA loci were covered by the typing at four-digit resolution. Alongside the repertoire data, information on donor age, sex, ethnicity and CMV serostatus was compiled. Among 300 to 450 genotyped donors of the cohort, an average of about 240,000 unique TCR beta nucleotide sequences were sequenced per donor, roughly 20% of them non-productive. Every repertoire in the discovery cohort had been generated on one and the same sequencing platform. Broad study findings and their caveats: Assigning TCR associations to individual alleles was difficult when HLA alleles, especially DR and DQ, strongly co-occurred. Roughly uniform sequencing depth across donors was assumed in presence/absence analyses, although this assumption may not hold. A later analysis associated 16,951 TCR beta sequences with specific HLA alleles at a false discovery rate of 0.05. Compared with equally common non-associated chains, HLA-associated TCR beta chains in a later analysis were more clonally expanded and had lower generation probabilities. Because HLA typing was unavailable for some donors at each locus, only the typed subset was used in association tests. In an earlier analysis of 587 of the donors, most TCR beta V segments appeared in productive rearrangements about 90% or about 30% of the time, broadly matching IMGT annotations. A later genetic analysis reported fewer N-insertions in productive TCRs among donors in an Asian-associated ancestry cluster than the roughly 650-donor mean. A later analysis reported that several top co-occurrence clusters appeared linked to parvovirus B19, influenza, CMV and Epstein-Barr virus. In vitro tests confirmed that a few of the cytomegalovirus-associated TCR beta chains recognize cytomegalovirus antigens. A cluster of highly shared sequence variants was judged likely to represent a technical artifact of the sequencing pipeline. CMV serostatus was the only immune exposure information available for the cohort. According to a later analysis, most CMV-associated TCR beta chains appeared to be HLA-restricted, and the HLA associations seemed to be driven largely by CMV exposure. Seventeen rarely observed V segments, including chromosome 9 orphons, were excluded from the earlier analysis of a few hundred of the donors because counts were too low. Cytomegalovirus status was reported to be diagnosed by the classifier with high specificity and sensitivity in both the original and validation cohorts. According to a later analysis, TCR association rates differed among HLA loci, with DRB1 alleles showing the most associated TCRs and HLA-C alleles showing the fewest. The authors suggested that the approach could potentially be generalized to other disease states and immunological phenotypes. The cohort was sequenced for TCR beta chains only, and without alpha or paired-chain data the features that could be detected were limited. In the study, around 160 TCR beta chains were listed as associated with cytomegalovirus. Most TCR sequences were seen in very few donors, while some public TCRs were found in many individuals. A further reported finding was that TCR beta sequences accurately predicted the HLA-A and HLA-B alleles for most subjects in the first cohort. A later genetic analysis associated a missense DCLRE1C variant with V-gene and J-gene trimming of TCR beta chains, and an independent cohort replicated the association. Correlated functional status among segregating V segments might be attributable to linkage disequilibrium, but an unknown experimental factor could not be ruled out. Because the 87-base-pair reads could not distinguish some IMGT-functional V segments, including TRBV6-2 and TRBV6-3, those segments were excluded.

Library construction relied on the immunoSEQ multiplex PCR assay. The multiplex PCR relied on a mix of 60 forward primers for TCR Vbeta segments and 13 reverse primers for TCR Jbeta segments. A multiplex PCR assay on genomic DNA amplified the CDR3 region of rearranged TCR beta genes. Amplified TCR beta libraries were sequenced as 87-base-pair reads on the Illumina HiSeq System. The published analysis was carried out like this. Across the roughly 600 repertoires, a later analysis counted 80 million or so unique TCR beta chains, roughly 11 million of which were shared by at least two donors. Raw reads were error-corrected and collapsed into unique sequences with a nearest-neighbor algorithm that merged closely related sequences to remove PCR and sequencing errors. To assign V, D and J gene segments, CDR3 sequences were aligned to IMGT reference sequences. For a sequence to be retained, at least a six-nucleotide match to both a V gene segment and a J gene segment was required. A rearrangement counted as productive if the CDR3 had no stop codons and remained in frame with V and J, and every other rearrangement counted as non-productive. Following IMGT convention, CDR3 was defined as the stretch from the second conserved V-encoded cysteine to the conserved J-encoded phenylalanine. The earlier analysis of about 610 of the donors excluded sequences that lacked an unambiguous match to a single V gene segment. In an earlier analysis of several hundred of the donors, V segments were called functional above 56.7% productive rearrangements and were called segregating when the between-donor standard deviation exceeded 5%. A statistical classification framework was developed to diagnose cytomegalovirus status using the catalog of TCR beta chain sequences. V and J gene assignment, in a later analysis, came from comparing TCR nucleotide sequences with IMGT/GENE-DB human TR gene sequences. A later analysis assigned CDR3 sequences and most-parsimonious VDJ recombination scenarios with the TCRdist pipeline. In a later analysis, each TCR beta chain was defined by its CDR3 amino acid sequence together with its V-gene family, and reads lacking a unique V-gene family were excluded. As a way to deal with suspected cross-contamination and a sequencing artifact, a later analysis dropped hundreds of nucleotide sequences that were highly shared and had low generation probability. In a later analysis, a clonal expansion index was calculated for each public chain from normalized within-repertoire ranks of inferred template counts. In a later analysis, generation probabilities were computed using a VDJ recombination model fitted to out-of-frame rearrangements, and the results were checked against IGoR. In a later analysis, TCR-TCR, TCR-HLA and TCR-CMV co-occurrence was scored with hypergeometric tests, and a repertoire-size bias correction was applied to TCR pairs. To estimate false discovery rates, a later analysis permuted the HLA or CMV assignments 20 times. In a later analysis, co-occurring TCRs were grouped with DBSCAN, and TCRdist sequence similarity was added when clustering was performed within HLA-allele-positive subsets. For co-occurrence clustering, repertoires with fewer than 30,000 or more than 120,000 public chains were excluded, along with five repertoires with anomalous nucleotide sharing. TCRdb took this table from immuneACCESS and kept in-frame rearrangements with V and J called. Such tables lack part of the clones; where checked against another copy, unresolved V genes explain under half of the gap, and the rest is unexplained. V and J calls and clone size are given by that table; D and trimming were obtained from the DNA. This sample comprises 130,000 to 150,000 clones, more than 70% of them detected only once. Over 1% of the sample lies in the top ten.

Including cysteine and phenylalanine, the CDR3 has 15 amino acids. Of all the DNA, just the CDR3 is kept, 45 bases in frame from base 1. CDR1 and CDR2, per the germline V gene (reference sequence), are SGHAT and FQDESV. V is pruned by 4 bases and J by 4 bases, leaving 2 bases of the junction without a gene match. The chain joins TRBV11-1 to TRBJ2-1; 12 junctional bases match TRBD2. This receptor was taken from a male donor in good health and CMV-seropositive. Sequences were obtained from PBMCs. CDR3 region: CASSYGTSGYNEQFF. The bases are TGTGCCAGCAGCTACGGGACTAGCGGGTACAATGAGCAGTTCTTC.